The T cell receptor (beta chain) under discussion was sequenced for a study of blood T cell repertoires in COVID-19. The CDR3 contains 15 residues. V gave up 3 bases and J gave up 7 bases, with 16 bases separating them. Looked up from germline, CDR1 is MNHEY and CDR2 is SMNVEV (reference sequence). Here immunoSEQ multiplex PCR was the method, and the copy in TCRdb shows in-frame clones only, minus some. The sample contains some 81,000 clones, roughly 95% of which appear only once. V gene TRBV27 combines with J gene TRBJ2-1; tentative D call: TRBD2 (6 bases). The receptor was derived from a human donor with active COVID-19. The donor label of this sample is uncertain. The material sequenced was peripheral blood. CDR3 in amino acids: CASSFGTGGQNEQFF. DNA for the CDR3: TGTGCCAGCAGTTTTGGGACCGGGGGTCAGAATGAGCAGTTCTTC.